The source of this T cell receptor (beta chain) is a study of cytomegalovirus exposure and HLA in healthy donors. Study context: The Caucasian-associated ancestry cluster held over 65% of some 420 genotyped donors.

Findings of the study overall: In presence/absence analyses, roughly uniform sequencing depth across donors was assumed. Most TCRs appeared rarely, but some public TCRs recurred in many donors.

Donors consisted of healthy bone marrow donors. Use of 60 Vbeta and 13 Jbeta primers characterized the PCR. Profiled with immunoSEQ multiplex PCR; TCRdb holds only in-frame clones, not every one. The sample lists 140,000 or so clones, around 80% occurring once. V shed 6 bases, J shed 4 bases, and the junction held 7 bases outside the gene matches. This CDR3 has 14 amino acids. The germline gives CDR1 MDHEN, CDR2 SYDVKM. Regarding this clone: What it binds is unknown.

The chain couples TRBV28 to TRBJ1-1, with 8 bases lining up with TRBD1. This TCR was recovered from a man aged 35 to 55 in good health and CMV-seronegative. What was sequenced was PBMCs. The CDR3 DNA reads as TGTGCCAGCAGCAAGGACAGGGAGTTCACTGAAGCTTTCTTT. Translation gives CASSKDREFTEAFF.